This entry lists 10 T cell receptor beta chains sequenced from one sample in a study of shared clonotypes between healthy human individuals. Naive CD8 populations comprised CD45RO-negative cells positively selected for CCR7, excluding terminally differentiated effector memory CD45RA+ cells. The assay was immunoSEQ multiplex PCR, and TCRdb's table has in-frame clones only and misses some. The sample gives about 2 million clones, about 95% of which show up once; roughly 1% is in the top ten. The source material was naive CD8+ T cells sorted from blood. The receptors shown here come from a man younger than 35 in good health.

V gene TRBV14 combines with J gene TRBJ2-5, with 10 bases aligning to TRBD2. The CDR3 extends over 16 amino acids. The V gene's germline CDR1 is SGHDN and CDR2 FVKESK. The J segment lost 1 base and the V segment lost 3 bases, leaving 5 bases of the junction unmatched. The CDR3 region is CASSHSGGTLQETQYF. The DNA of the CDR3 is TGTGCCAGCAGCCATAGCGGGGGGACTCTCCAAGAGACCCAGTACTTC. Full variable domain (missing parts from reference TRBV14 and TRBJ2-5): EAGVTQFPSHSVIEKGQTVTLRCDPISGHDNLYWYRRVMGKEIKFLLHFVKESKQDESGMPNNRFLAERTGGTYSTLKVQPAELEDSGVYFCASSHSGGTLQETQYFGPGTRLLVL.

This chain uses TRBV7-9 with TRBJ2-1; TRBD2 matches 8 bases. With 5 bases clipped from V and 7 bases from J, the junction kept 10 bases outside the gene matches. The CDR3 is 15 amino acids. Germline lookup yields CDR1 SEHNR and CDR2 FQNEAQ (reference sequence). As DNA, the CDR3 is TGTGCCAGCAGCCTCGTGTCGGGAGGGGGTAATGAGCAGTTCTTC. This sequence encodes CASSLVSGGGNEQFF.

This clone was detected once. Other nucleotide sequences in the sample specify the same CDR3. This chain uses TRBV19 with TRBJ2-2; D is undetermined. In germline, CDR1 is LNHDA, CDR2 SQIVND (reference sequence). V shed 0 bases and J shed 6 bases, with 8 bases lying between them. The CDR3 is 14 residues long. The CDR3 sequence is CASSIDLEPGELFF. CDR3 nucleotides: TGTGCCAGTAGTATAGATCTGGAACCCGGGGAGCTGTTTTTT.

J is TRBJ2-7 and V is TRBV27; D might be TRBD1 (5 bases). Germline V gene lookup returns CDR1 MNHEY and CDR2 SMNVEV (reference sequence). Between the trimmed V and J ends, which lost 3 bases and 7 bases, there was a span of 13 bases. The CDR3 covers 13 residues. CDR3 DNA sequence: TGTGCCAGCAGTTTGCCAGGGTTGGGTGAGCAGTACTTC. Its translation: CASSLPGLGEQYF.

V and J are TRBV5-8 and TRBJ2-1; D remains unclear. CDR1 is SGHTS and CDR2 is YDEGEE in the germline V gene. V was pared by 0 bases and J by 3 bases, with 7 bases between. The CDR3 has 14 residues. CDR3 loop: CASSLGRDYNEQFF. The CDR3 DNA reads TGTGCCAGCAGCTTGGGCAGAGACTACAATGAGCAGTTCTTC.

The chain carries TRBV13 and TRBJ2-4; unclear D gene. In germline, CDR1 is PRHDT, CDR2 FYEKMQ (reference sequence). The V end was cut by 9 bases, the J end by 9 bases, with 15 bases between. The CDR3 extends over 12 amino acids. The CDR3 sequence: CASSDLMRIQYF. Here the CDR3 DNA reads TGTGCCAGTAGTGACCTGATGCGCATTCAGTACTTC.

V gene TRBV19 combines with J gene TRBJ2-1; 8 nucleotides align to TRBD2. The CDR3 covers 14 residues. Trimming at V came to 6 bases and at J to 2 bases, leaving 3 bases not matched to a gene. Germline-derived CDR1 and CDR2 are LNHDA and SQIVND (reference sequence). The chain's CDR3 is CASSPGLAYNEQFF. In DNA form, the CDR3 reads TGTGCCAGTAGCCCGGGACTAGCCTACAATGAGCAGTTCTTC.

This chain connects TRBV7-6 to TRBJ1-1, with a tentative D call TRBD1 (5 bases). V lost 6 bases and J lost 0, with 8 bases in between. Germline lookup yields CDR1 SGHVS and CDR2 FNYEAQ. CDR3 length: 13 residues. In DNA, the CDR3 is TGTGCCAGCAGGCGGGGGATGAACACTGAAGCTTTCTTT. This translates into CASRRGMNTEAFF.

The chain carries TRBV13 and TRBJ2-3; tentatively, D is TRBD1 (6 bases). Germline values: CDR1 PRHDT, CDR2 FYEKMQ (reference sequence). The V end lost 5 bases, the J end lost 1 base, and 10 bases lay between the germline ends. The CDR3 is 14 amino acids. CDR3 residues: CASSEGQRTDTQYF. CDR3 in DNA: TGTGCCAGCAGCGAGGGACAACGCACAGATACGCAGTATTTT.

The chain employs TRBV6-1 and TRBJ1-2; tentative D call: TRBD1 (6 bases). V was clipped by 2 bases and J by 0 bases, with 19 bases between them. This CDR3 contains 18 residues. The germline V gene has CDR1 MNHNS and CDR2 SASEGT. In nucleotides, the CDR3 is TGTGCCAGCAGTGAATTTGGGGGTTGGGACACTTCTAACTATGGCTACACCTTC. Amino acids: CASSEFGGWDTSNYGYTF.